A single sample gave rise to the 8 T cell receptor beta chains below, sequenced in a study of graft-versus-host responses after intestinal transplantation. Their recognized antigens are unknown. Repertoires were generated with immunoSEQ multiplex PCR, while TCRdb's copy carries only in-frame clones and drops some. Of around 89,000 clones in the sample, just under 95% were seen once. Source: unstimulated CD8+ T cells sorted from spleen or lymph node cells, taken before transplant. Receptors originate from a human donor who was the organ donor for an intestinal transplant.

The rearrangement uses TRBV27 and TRBJ2-7; 9 nucleotides line up with TRBD1. Looked up from germline, CDR1 is MNHEY and CDR2 is SMNVEV (reference sequence). The CDR3 spans 14 residues. Losses at the gene ends were 3 bases for V and 7 bases for J; bases not matched to a gene: 7. DNA of the CDR3: TGTGCCAGCAGTTTTGGGACAGGGTCCCTAGAGCAGTACTTC. This translates into CASSFGTGSLEQYF.

J is TRBJ1-5 and V is TRBV5-1; D gene ambiguous. The CDR3 spans 14 residues. The V gene's germline CDR1 is SGHRS and CDR2 YFSETQ. Trimming removed 5 bases at V and 5 bases at J, with 14 bases between. DNA of the CDR3: TGCGCCAGCAGTCCCGATAACTCCTATCAGCCCCAGCATTTT. As protein: CASSPDNSYQPQHF. The full variable domain, rest sourced from reference TRBV5-1 and TRBJ1-5, is KAGVTQTPRYLIKTRGQQVTLSCSPISGHRSVSWYQQTPGQGLQFLFEYFSETQRNKGNFPGRFSGRQFSNSRSEMNVSTLELGDSALYLCASSPDNSYQPQHFGDGTRLSIL.

The J gene is TRBJ1-2, the V gene TRBV9; TRBD1 aligns across 8 bases. The CDR3 totals 14 residues. Trimming at V came to 5 bases and at J to 4 bases, leaving 7 bases not matched to a gene. CDR1 is SGDLS, CDR2 YYNGEE, per germline. CDR3 sequence: CASSSKDRVYGYTF. CDR3 in DNA: TGTGCCAGCAGTAGCAAGGACAGGGTCTATGGCTACACCTTC. Variable domain in full (rest from reference TRBV9 and TRBJ1-2): DSGVTQTPKHLITATGQRVTLRCSPRSGDLSVYWYQQSLDQGLQFLIQYYNGEERAKGNILERFSAQQFPDLHSELNLSSLELGDSALYFCASSSKDRVYGYTFGSGTRLTVV.

This sequence joins TRBV2 and TRBJ1-5; 7 bases align to TRBD1. Germline V lookup: CDR1 SNHLY, CDR2 FYNNEI. This CDR3 is 14 amino acids long. The junction had 5 bases not matched to a gene; V was cut back by 5 bases and J by 4 bases. The CDR3 spells CASSQGQTNQPQHF. The CDR3 DNA is TGTGCCAGCAGTCAGGGACAGACGAATCAGCCCCAGCATTTT.

The J gene is TRBJ2-1, the V gene TRBV4-2; possibly TRBD2 for D (6 bases). CDR1 is LGHNA, CDR2 YNFKEQ, per germline. The CDR3 runs 17 residues. Trimming cost V 2 bases and J 3 bases, with 17 bases left between them. The CDR3 reads CASSQKPGGALYNEQFF. The CDR3 coding sequence is TGTGCCAGCAGCCAAAAACCGGGCGGGGCTCTCTACAATGAGCAGTTCTTC.

The genes are TRBV5-4 and TRBJ2-1, with D perhaps TRBD2 (6 bases). V lost 3 bases and J lost 7, with 8 bases in between. This CDR3 has 12 residues. The V gene's germline CDR1 is SGHNT and CDR2 YYREEE (reference sequence). The CDR3 loop reads CASSSLANEQFF. The CDR3 DNA follows: TGTGCCAGCAGCTCACTAGCAAATGAGCAGTTCTTC.

This clone was found once. The rearrangement links TRBV4-3 to TRBJ1-5; D gene uncertain. Trimming cost V 4 bases and J 0 bases, with 16 bases left between them. Germline CDR1 LGHNA, CDR2 YSLEER. The CDR3 is 17 amino acids. Here the CDR3 reads CASSLYPPLHSNQPQHF. The CDR3 DNA reads TGCGCCAGCAGCCTATACCCTCCTTTACATAGCAATCAGCCCCAGCATTTT.

V and J are TRBV19 and TRBJ1-1, with TRBD1 as a possible D gene (5 bases). Germline CDR1 is LNHDA and CDR2 is SQIVND (reference sequence). The CDR3 runs 13 residues. The V and J ends lost 7 bases and 4 bases respectively, with 13 bases between them. The CDR3 spells CASIVGAPTEAFF. The DNA of the CDR3 is TGTGCCAGTATAGTAGGGGCGCCCACTGAAGCTTTCTTT. Full variable domain (remainder filled in from reference TRBV19 and TRBJ1-1): DGGITQSPKYLFRKEGQNVTLSCEQNLNHDAMYWYRQDPGQGLRLIYYSQIVNDFQKGDIAEGYSVSREKKESFPLTVTSAQKNPTAFYLCASIVGAPTEAFFGQGTRLTVV.